A selection of T cell receptor beta chains follows, all from one sample in a study of shared clonotypes between healthy human individuals. Method: immunoSEQ multiplex PCR; TCRdb's copy keeps in-frame clones and lacks some. The table lists 2 million to 2.5 million clones, over 85% of them singletons. The source material was naive CD4+ T cells from PBMCs. The receptors originated from a man between 18 and 29 years old in good health. Some clones in this sample may be carry-over from other donors' samples. Each CDR3 is given with its conserved first and last residue. A D gene is named only where the DNA matches it firmly. Clone size is shown for a subset of rows, as once, few, many or a class of expanded clone.

clone_size j_call d_call v_call cdr3_nt cdr3_aa
NA TRBJ2-1 TRBD2 TRBV9 TGTGCCAGCCGACGGGAGGGGAGAATAGGGGGTGTTAATGAGCAGTTCTTC CASRREGRIGGVNEQFF
NA TRBJ1-1 NA TRBV28 TGTGCCAGCAGTTTGAACAGGCGGGGCACTGAAGCTTTCTTT CASSLNRRGTEAFF
few TRBJ1-4 NA TRBV9 TGTGCCAGCAGCGTCGACACCAATGAAAAACTGTTTTTT CASSVDTNEKLFF
NA TRBJ2-7 NA TRBV18 TGTGCCAGCTCACCGGAGGGGGCTGGCGAGCAGTACTTC CASSPEGAGEQYF
NA TRBJ1-2 TRBD1 TRBV7-2 TGTGCCAGCAGCAGAGCATCAACGACAGGGATCGGGGGCTACACCTTC CASSRASTTGIGGYTF
NA TRBJ1-1 NA TRBV28 TGTGCCAGCAGGTTGGGTGGGAAGCCTGAAGCTTTCTTT CASRLGGKPEAFF
once TRBJ1-5 NA TRBV30 TGTGCCTGGGCCGGCGGACTCAATCAGCCCCAGCATTTT CAWAGGLNQPQHF
NA TRBJ2-2 NA TRBV28 TGTGCCAGCTCGGGTGTCGGGGAGCTGTTTTTT CASSGVGELFF
NA TRBJ2-7 TRBD1 TRBV25-1 TGTGCCAGCAGTGAATTGGGGACAGGGGGGGACGAGCAGTACTTC CASSELGTGGDEQYF
NA TRBJ2-7 TRBD2 TRBV4-2 TGTGCCAGCAGCCAAATCGGACTAGCGGCCGCCTACGAGCAGTACTTC CASSQIGLAAAYEQYF
NA TRBJ1-2 NA TRBV28 TGTGCCAGCAGTTTATCTTATGGCTACACCTTC CASSLSYGYTF
NA TRBJ2-1 NA TRBV5-1 TGCGCCAGCACCCCGGGGGCCGGGTACAATGAGCAGTTCTTC CASTPGAGYNEQFF
NA TRBJ1-5 NA TRBV19 TGTGCCAGTAGTATTCCTGGGGGAGGGGCCAAGGATCAGCCCCAGCATTTT CASSIPGGGAKDQPQHF